This passage covers 25 T cell receptor beta chains from one sample sequenced in a study of T cells in Graves' hyperthyroidism and ophthalmopathy. RNA transcripts gave rise to amplified TCR beta CDR3 regions. First-round RT-PCR targeting the TCR CDR3 was performed with the HTBI primer set. TCRdb independently ran MiXCR on the multiplex PCR reads; one entry per CDR3 protein. This sample has fewer than 750,000 distinct CDR3 sequences; approximately 14% occur once, and the top ten carry approximately 4.2%. Sequencing used blood. The receptors derive from a woman in her thirties or forties with Graves' ophthalmopathy.

The V gene is TRBV19, the J gene TRBJ1-5; the D gene is possibly TRBD1 (5 bases). CDR3 length: 15 amino acids. Trimming removed 4 bases from V and 4 bases from J, with 14 bases in between. The germline V gene encodes CDR1 LNHDA and CDR2 SQIVND (reference sequence). CDR3 sequence: CASSTAGSPNQPQHF. Here the CDR3 DNA reads TGTGCCAGTAGTACCGCAGGGTCCCCTAATCAGCCCCAGCATTTT.

The chain carries TRBV7-2 and TRBJ2-7; D remains unclear. CDR3 length: 12 amino acids. The V gene lost 1 base and the J gene lost 6 bases, with 7 bases spanning the gap. The germline CDR1 and CDR2 sequences are SGHTA and FQGNSA. The CDR3 sequence is CASSLVLGEQYF. For the CDR3, the DNA is TGTGCCAGCAGCTTAGTGTTAGGCGAGCAGTACTTC.

This clonotype was seen ten or more times. DNA of the CDR3: TGTGCCAGCAGTTACCTGGGCCCTCCGATCCTAGAAGCTTTCTTT. The encoded protein is CASSYLGPPILEAFF. V is TRBV6-2 or TRBV6-3 and J is TRBJ1-1; no clear D. Trimming removed 2 bases from V and 8 bases from J, with 18 bases in between. Germline loops: CDR1 MNHEY, CDR2 SVGEGT. This CDR3 is built from 15 residues.

This clonotype was seen repeatedly, ten times or more. The chain recombines TRBV6-5 with TRBJ2-2; 8 positions agree with TRBD2. This CDR3 comprises 16 residues. V lost 3 bases to trimming and J lost 5 bases; unmatched junction nucleotides: 8. Germline V gene data show CDR1 as MNHEY and CDR2 as SVGAGI. The CDR3 region is CASSYRGTSRTGELFF. CDR3 coding DNA: TGTGCCAGCAGTTATCGCGGGACTAGTAGAACCGGGGAGCTGTTTTTT.

This clonotype was counted ten times or more. This sequence joins TRBV20-1 and TRBJ2-7; the match to TRBD2 covers 9 bases. Unmatched junction bases numbered 10, after V lost 5 bases and J lost 5 bases. This CDR3 is 14 amino acids long. Germline-derived CDR1 and CDR2 are DFQATT and SNEGSKA (reference sequence). The CDR3, as DNA: TGCAGTGCTGTTAGCGGGAGTGTTACCGACGAGCAGTACTTC. Protein sequence: CSAVSGSVTDEQYF.

On this clonotype: This sequence may be a read error, since a much larger clone differs from it by one base. A read error is likely, as this CDR3 ends without the conserved phenylalanine or tryptophan. The rearrangement uses TRBV13 and TRBJ1-1; D remains ambiguous. The CDR3 loop spans 13 amino acids. The V gene's germline CDR1 is PRHDT and CDR2 FYEKMQ (reference sequence). Deletions cut 4 bases from V and 1 base from J, with 7 bases between. As DNA, the CDR3 is TGTGCCAGCAGCTCCGCGTCGAACACTGAAGCTTTCCTT. It translates to CASSSASNTEAFL.

The chain joins TRBV28 to TRBJ1-2, with 8 positions matching TRBD1. Germline loops: CDR1 MDHEN, CDR2 SYDVKM. The V segment lost 2 bases and the J segment 3 bases; nucleotides outside the gene matches: 5. This CDR3 has 15 residues. The CDR3 loop is CASSLGQGLYYGYTF. The CDR3 DNA reads TGTGCCAGCAGTTTAGGACAGGGTCTTTACTATGGCTACACCTTC.

A note on this clonotype: One end of the junction does not line up with germline, which may come from a read error. This sequence joins TRBV28 and TRBJ2-7; 9 bases agree with TRBD1. The CDR3 length is 16 residues. Germline CDR1 is MDHEN and CDR2 is SYDVKM. The CDR3 loop reads CASREWARTGEGERYF. DNA for the CDR3: TGTGCCAGCAGAGAGTGGGCTCGGACAGGGGAAGGCGAGCGGTACTTC.

The CDR3: CASSSQGERAGGPVLYEQYF. CDR3 nucleotide sequence: TGTGCCAGCAGTTCGCAGGGGGAAAGAGCGGGAGGGCCGGTGTTGTACGAGCAGTACTTC. This chain connects TRBV28 to TRBJ2-7; 10 bases match TRBD2. The CDR3 runs 20 residues. The germline CDR1 and CDR2 sequences are MDHEN and SYDVKM. With V trimmed by 4 bases and J by 4 bases, 22 bases remained unmatched.

V usage is TRBV7-9 and J usage is TRBJ1-1; possibly TRBD1 for D (6 bases). The CDR3 is made up of 13 amino acids. Germline V gene lookup returns CDR1 SEHNR and CDR2 FQNEAQ (reference sequence). V lost 11 bases and J lost 2, with 15 bases in between. CDR3: CAGKDSLNTEAFF. CDR3 DNA sequence: TGTGCCGGAAAGGACAGTTTAAACACTGAAGCTTTCTTT.

This clonotype was seen many times. CDR3 DNA: TGTGCCAGCAGTCCTTCGACAGGGGGCGGCTACACCTTC. Protein product: CASSPSTGGGYTF. This chain uses TRBV6-1 with TRBJ1-2; TRBD1 matches 10 bases. CDR1 is MNHNS and CDR2 is SASEGT in the germline V gene. This CDR3 is 13 amino acids long. Trimming at V came to 5 bases and at J to 8 bases, leaving 5 bases not matched to a gene.

This clonotype was seen repeatedly, ten times or more. A much larger clonotype is one base distant, so this may be a read error. The genes are TRBV7-9 and TRBJ2-5; TRBD1 matches at 9 bases. Germline trimming cut 4 bases from V and 5 bases from J; bases unmatched to any gene: 5. Germline V CDR1 and CDR2: SEHNR, FQNEAQ (reference sequence). The CDR3 spans 14 residues. DNA of the CDR3: TGTGCCAGCAGCTCCGGGACAGGGTGGGAGACCCAGTACTTC. Translation gives CASSSGTGWETQYF.

This clonotype occurred many times. The CDR3 DNA follows: TGCACCACGGCGGCAGGGGGGGGCACTGAAGCTTTCTTT. Residues: CTTAAGGGTEAFF. The chain carries TRBV29-1 and TRBJ1-1, with 7 bases matching TRBD1. The CDR3 is 13 amino acids. The germline V gene has CDR1 SQVTM and CDR2 ANQGSEA.

This rearrangement joins TRBV30 to TRBJ2-7; D possibly corresponds to TRBD1 (6 bases). Germline values: CDR1 GTSNPN, CDR2 SVGIG (reference sequence). The CDR3 extends over 12 amino acids. Trimming removed 2 bases from V and 9 bases from J, with 14 bases in between. The CDR3 loop is CAWSSGTSPQYF. CDR3 nucleotides: TGTGCCTGGAGTTCCGGGACATCCCCGCAGTACTTC.

This clonotype was observed a few times. A much larger clone lies a single base off, so this may be a read error. V usage is TRBV2 and J usage is TRBJ1-2; D gene unclear. There are 15 residues in the CDR3. In germline, CDR1 is SNHLY, CDR2 FYNNEI. Written as DNA, the CDR3 is TGTGCCAGCAGTGAATTTGGGGTGGCTAACTATGTCTACACCTTC. The encoded protein is CASSEFGVANYVYTF.

This clonotype was recorded many times. This chain uses TRBV2 with TRBJ2-5; D might be TRBD2 (5 bases). The CDR3 length is 11 residues. CDR1 is SNHLY and CDR2 is FYNNEI in the germline V gene. V was shortened by 3 bases and J by 7 bases, with 6 bases between the two germline ends. The CDR3 DNA follows: TGTGCCAGCAGTGAGGCGGGGACCCAGTACTTC. Protein product: CASSEAGTQYF.

DNA of the CDR3: TGTGCCAGCAGTTCTATCAGGGCGGGAGAGCTGTTTTTT. This sequence encodes CASSSIRAGELFF. The gene calls are TRBV6-5 and TRBJ2-2; D might be TRBD2 (6 bases). Germline lookup yields CDR1 MNHEY and CDR2 SVGAGI. With 4 bases removed from V and 11 bases from J, the gap between germline ends came to 14 bases. This CDR3 spans 13 amino acids.

This clonotype was seen many times. CDR3 region: CATSDPGDSLQETQYF. Here the CDR3 DNA reads TGTGCCACCAGTGACCCAGGGGACAGCTTACAAGAGACCCAGTACTTC. This rearrangement joins TRBV24-1 to TRBJ2-5; 7 nucleotides line up with TRBD1. The V gene's germline CDR1 is KGHDR and CDR2 SFDVKD. V gave up 4 bases and J gave up 2 bases; unmatched junction bases: 9. CDR3 length equals 16 residues.

This clonotype occurred many times. The rearrangement uses TRBV10-3 and TRBJ1-5; D might be TRBD1 (5 bases). This CDR3 spans 14 amino acids. CDR1 is ENHRY and CDR2 is SYGVKD in the germline V gene. V lost 2 bases to trimming and J lost 5 bases, with 10 bases between them. The chain's CDR3 is CAISERGNDQPQHF. The CDR3 coding sequence is TGTGCCATCAGTGAGAGGGGCAACGATCAGCCCCAGCATTTT.

At least ten counts were recorded for this clonotype. V and J are TRBV5-1 and TRBJ2-7; TRBD1 aligns across 10 bases. The CDR3 has 14 amino acids. V lost 4 bases to trimming and J lost 7 bases; unmatched junction nucleotides: 8. Germline assignment: CDR1 SGHRS and CDR2 YFSETQ. This CDR3 reads CASSTDGTGEEQYF. Written as DNA, the CDR3 is TGCGCCAGCAGCACGGACGGGACAGGGGAGGAGCAGTACTTC.

In its sample, this clonotype was seen many times. The chain recombines TRBV9 with TRBJ2-7; D is possibly TRBD1 (6 bases). Germline assignment: CDR1 SGDLS and CDR2 YYNGEE. CDR3 size: 12 residues. V lost 0 bases to trimming and J lost 7 bases, with 8 bases between them. In DNA, the CDR3 is TGTGCCAGCAGCGTAGGGCAGGGGGAGCAGTACTTC. It specifies CASSVGQGEQYF.

This clonotype was counted a few times. The gene calls are TRBV7-8 and TRBJ2-7, with TRBD1 matching 10 bases. The V gene's germline CDR1 is SGHVS and CDR2 FQNEAQ. The V gene end was trimmed by 3 bases and the J gene end by 5 bases; junction bases not matched to a gene: 10. The CDR3 runs 16 residues. CDR3: CASSFPPGTGADEQYF. The CDR3 DNA follows: TGTGCCAGCAGCTTCCCCCCCGGGACAGGGGCCGACGAGCAGTACTTC.

V gene TRBV27 combines with J gene TRBJ2-2; 7 nucleotides agree with TRBD2. This CDR3 spans 15 amino acids. CDR1 MNHEY and CDR2 SMNVEV come from the germline V gene (reference sequence). Trimming at V came to 7 bases and at J to 4 bases, leaving 9 bases not matched to a gene. The CDR3, as DNA: TGTGCCAGCACCTCGGGGCGGGGGACCACCGGGGAGCTGTTTTTT. This sequence encodes CASTSGRGTTGELFF.

J is TRBJ1-2 and V is TRBV6-1, with TRBD1 matching over 7 bases. CDR3 length: 15 amino acids. The J segment lost 7 bases and the V segment lost 8 bases, leaving 16 bases of the junction unmatched. Germline V gene lookup returns CDR1 MNHNS and CDR2 SASEGT. The CDR3 is CASGGSGTAATGYTF. CDR3 coding DNA: TGTGCCAGCGGTGGCTCCGGGACAGCTGCAACTGGCTACACCTTC.

This clonotype was found a few times. The rearrangement uses TRBV27 and TRBJ2-2; D possibly corresponds to TRBD1 (6 bases). CDR1 is MNHEY and CDR2 is SMNVEV in the germline V gene (reference sequence). The CDR3 covers 17 residues. With 1 base removed from V and 4 bases from J, the gap between germline ends came to 16 bases. CDR3 nucleotides: TGTGCCAGCAGTTTATTCCCTCCCCACAGGGCCACCGGGGAGCTGTTTTTT. This encodes CASSLFPPHRATGELFF.